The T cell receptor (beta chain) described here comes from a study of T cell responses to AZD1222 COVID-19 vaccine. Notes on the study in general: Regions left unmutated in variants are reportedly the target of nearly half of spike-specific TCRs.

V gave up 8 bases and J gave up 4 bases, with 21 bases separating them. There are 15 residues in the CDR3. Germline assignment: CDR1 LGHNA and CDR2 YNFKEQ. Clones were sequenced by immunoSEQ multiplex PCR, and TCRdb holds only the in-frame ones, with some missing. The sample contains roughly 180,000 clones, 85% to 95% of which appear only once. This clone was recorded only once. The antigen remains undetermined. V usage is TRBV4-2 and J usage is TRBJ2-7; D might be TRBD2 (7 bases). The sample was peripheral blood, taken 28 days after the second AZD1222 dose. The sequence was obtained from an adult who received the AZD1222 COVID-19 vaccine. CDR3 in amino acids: CASANILRGGYEQYF. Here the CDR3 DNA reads TGTGCCAGCGCCAATATTTTGAGGGGGGGATACGAGCAGTACTTC.